These 8 T cell receptor beta chains were sequenced from one sample in a study of T cell repertoires in cytomegalovirus infection. Antigens of these TCRs are unknown. TCRdb ran MiXCR on the reads and lists one entry per CDR3 protein. The profile shows hundreds of thousands of distinct CDR3 sequences, roughly 36% of them singletons. This material consisted of cultured PBMCs, taken from culture after CMV antigen stimulation. These receptors all come from a human donor in good health (CMV status not recorded). Some clones in this sample may be carry-over from other donors' samples.

This clonotype was counted a few times. V gene TRBV20-1 combines with J gene TRBJ2-5, with 7 bases lining up with TRBD2. Germline loops: CDR1 DFQATT, CDR2 SNEGSKA (reference sequence). This CDR3 is built from 14 residues. The V segment lost 0 bases and the J segment 4 bases; nucleotides outside the gene matches: 5. CDR3 in DNA: TGCAGTGCTAGAGATCCCGCTAGCGGAGAGACCCAGTACTTC. It translates to CSARDPASGETQYF.

This clonotype appeared a few times. The chain is built from TRBV27 and TRBJ2-5; TRBD2 might be the D (6 bases). V was clipped by 5 bases and J by 4 bases, with 14 bases between them. Germline V CDR1 and CDR2: MNHEY, SMNVEV (reference sequence). This CDR3 region has 14 residues. CDR3 sequence reads: CASSPSSDGETQYF. The CDR3 DNA reads TGTGCCAGCAGTCCCTCTAGCGACGGAGAGACCCAGTACTTC.

The table lists this clonotype with a few counts. The rearrangement links TRBV7-2 to TRBJ1-1, with TRBD1 as a possible D gene (5 bases). The germline CDR1 and CDR2 sequences are SGHTA and FQGNSA. The length of the CDR3 is 17 residues. The V end was cut by 7 bases, the J end by 4 bases, with 25 bases between. CDR3 amino acids: CASTAGRMEPGFTEAFF. CDR3 DNA: TGTGCCAGCACCGCGGGACGGATGGAGCCAGGGTTCACTGAAGCTTTCTTT.

This rearrangement joins TRBV5-4 to TRBJ2-3; D call uncertain. The CDR3 is 14 amino acids. V dropped 4 bases and J dropped 2 bases, with 11 bases sitting between them. The V gene's germline CDR1 is SGHNT and CDR2 YYREEE (reference sequence). The chain's CDR3 is CASSQGSLTDTQYF. CDR3 bases: TGTGCCAGCAGCCAAGGGTCCCTCACAGATACGCAGTATTTT. Full variable domain (missing parts from reference TRBV5-4 and TRBJ2-3): ETGVTQSPTHLIKTRGQQVTLRCSSQSGHNTVSWYQQALGQGPQFIFQYYREEENGRGNFPPRFSGLQFPNYSSELNVNALELDDSALYLCASSQGSLTDTQYFGPGTRLTVL.

CDR3 in amino acids: CASSPPSGYEQYF. As DNA, the CDR3 is TGTGCCAGCTCACCACCGTCAGGCTACGAGCAGTACTTC. This sequence joins TRBV18 and TRBJ2-7; unclear D gene. The germline V gene has CDR1 KGHSH and CDR2 LQKENI. The V gene lost 0 bases and the J gene lost 3 bases, with 6 bases spanning the gap. The CDR3 contains 13 residues. Complete variable domain (other parts from reference TRBV18 and TRBJ2-7): NAGVMQNPRHLVRRRGQEARLRCSPMKGHSHVYWYRQLPEEGLKFMVYLQKENIIDESGMPKERFSAEFPKEGPSILRIQQVVRGDSAAYFCASSPPSGYEQYFGPGTRLTVT.

This clonotype was counted between two and nine times. The genes are TRBV20-1 and TRBJ2-1, with 8 bases identical to TRBD2. This CDR3 spans 14 amino acids. J gave up 6 bases and V 6 bases, and 10 bases lay outside the gene matches. CDR1 DFQATT and CDR2 SNEGSKA come from the germline V gene (reference sequence). The CDR3 DNA is TGCAGTGCCGAACCCGGGACTAGTAGCAATGAGCAGTTCTTC. Protein sequence: CSAEPGTSSNEQFF.

The rearrangement links TRBV7-6 to TRBJ2-2, with D unresolved. Germline CDR1 and CDR2: SGHVS and FNYEAQ. CDR3 length: 12 amino acids. The V end was cut by 4 bases, the J end by 5 bases, with 5 bases between. The CDR3 DNA is TGTGCCAGCAGCTCATTTACCGGGGAGCTGTTTTTT. This gives the protein CASSSFTGELFF.

This chain joins TRBV5-5 and TRBJ2-5, with 7 bases aligning to TRBD2. Trimming removed 0 bases from V and 2 bases from J; junction bases left unmatched: 7. The germline V gene encodes CDR1 SGHKS and CDR2 YYEKEE (reference sequence). This CDR3 comprises 16 residues. The CDR3 reads CASSLAAGAGQETQYF. The CDR3 bases are TGTGCCAGCAGCTTGGCGGCGGGAGCCGGTCAAGAGACCCAGTACTTC.